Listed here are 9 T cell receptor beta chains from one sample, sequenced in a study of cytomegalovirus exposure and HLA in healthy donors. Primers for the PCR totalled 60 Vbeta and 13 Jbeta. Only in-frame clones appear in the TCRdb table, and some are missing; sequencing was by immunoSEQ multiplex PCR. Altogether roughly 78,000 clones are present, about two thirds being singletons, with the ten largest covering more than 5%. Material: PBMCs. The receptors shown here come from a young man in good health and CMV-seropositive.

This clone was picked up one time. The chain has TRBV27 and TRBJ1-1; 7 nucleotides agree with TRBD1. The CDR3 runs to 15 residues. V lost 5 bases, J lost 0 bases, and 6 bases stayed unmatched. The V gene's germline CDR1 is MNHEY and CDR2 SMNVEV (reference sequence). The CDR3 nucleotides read TGTGCCAGCAGTCGAGACAGGGCCTTGAACACTGAAGCTTTCTTT. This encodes CASSRDRALNTEAFF.

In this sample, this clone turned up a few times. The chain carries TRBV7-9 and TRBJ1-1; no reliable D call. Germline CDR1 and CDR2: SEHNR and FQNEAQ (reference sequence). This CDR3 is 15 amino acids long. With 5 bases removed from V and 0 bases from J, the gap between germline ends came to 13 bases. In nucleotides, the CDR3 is TGTGCCAGCAGCCCCCCGGCAGGCATGAACACTGAAGCTTTCTTT. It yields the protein CASSPPAGMNTEAFF. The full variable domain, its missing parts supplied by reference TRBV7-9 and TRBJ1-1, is DTGVSQNPRHKITKRGQNVTFRCDPISEHNRLYWYRQTLGQGPEFLTYFQNEAQLEKSRLLSDRFSAERPKGSFSTLEIQRTEQGDSAMYLCASSPPAGMNTEAFFGQGTRLTVV.

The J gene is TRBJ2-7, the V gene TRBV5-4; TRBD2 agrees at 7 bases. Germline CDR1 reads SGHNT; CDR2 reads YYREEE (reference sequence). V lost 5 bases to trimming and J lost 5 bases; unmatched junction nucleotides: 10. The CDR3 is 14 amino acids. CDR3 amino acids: CASRATGGRDEQYF. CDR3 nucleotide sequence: TGTGCCAGCAGAGCTACGGGAGGACGGGACGAGCAGTACTTC.

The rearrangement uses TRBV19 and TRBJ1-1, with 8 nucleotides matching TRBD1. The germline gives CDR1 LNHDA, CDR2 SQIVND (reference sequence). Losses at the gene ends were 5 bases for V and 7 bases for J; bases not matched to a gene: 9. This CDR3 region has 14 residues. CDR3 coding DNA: TGTGCCAGTAGTTCCCGGACAGGGTTCAATGAAGCTTTCTTT. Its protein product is CASSSRTGFNEAFF.

In DNA form, the CDR3 reads TGTGCCAGCAGTTTTAAACGGACACTCGGGGGCACTGAAGCTTTCTTT. As protein: CASSFKRTLGGTEAFF. V and J are TRBV28 and TRBJ1-1, with a weak D call TRBD1 (5 bases). The germline V and J ends were trimmed by 3 bases and 4 bases, with 18 bases remaining between them. Germline CDR1 reads MDHEN; CDR2 reads SYDVKM. The CDR3 consists of 16 residues.

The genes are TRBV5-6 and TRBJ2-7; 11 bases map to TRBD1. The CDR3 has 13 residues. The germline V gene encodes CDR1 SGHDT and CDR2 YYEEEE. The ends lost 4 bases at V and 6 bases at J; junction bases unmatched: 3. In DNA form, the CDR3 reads TGTGCCAGCAGCGCGGGGACAGGGGGCGAGCAGTACTTC. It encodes CASSAGTGGEQYF. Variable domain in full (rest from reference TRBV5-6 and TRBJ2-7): DAGVTQSPTHLIKTRGQQVTLRCSPKSGHDTVSWYQQALGQGPQFIFQYYEEEERQRGNFPDRFSGHQFPNYSSELNVNALLLGDSALYLCASSAGTGGEQYFGPGTRLTVT.

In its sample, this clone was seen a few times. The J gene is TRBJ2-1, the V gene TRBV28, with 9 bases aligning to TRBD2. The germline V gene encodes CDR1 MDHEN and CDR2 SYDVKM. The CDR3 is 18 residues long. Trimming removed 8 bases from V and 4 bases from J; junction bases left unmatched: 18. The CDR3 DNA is TGTGCCAGCGGCGGCACTAGCGGGTTTTTTGGTATATACAATGAGCAGTTCTTC. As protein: CASGGTSGFFGIYNEQFF.

The CDR3 spells CASSLGLQETQYF. CDR3 nucleotides: TGTGCCAGCAGCTTGGGACTACAAGAGACCCAGTACTTC. The rearrangement uses TRBV7-3 and TRBJ2-5; 7 nucleotides align to TRBD2. The CDR3 has 13 amino acids. The ends lost 3 bases at V and 2 bases at J; junction bases unmatched: 0. Germline V gives CDR1 SGHTA, CDR2 FQGTGA.

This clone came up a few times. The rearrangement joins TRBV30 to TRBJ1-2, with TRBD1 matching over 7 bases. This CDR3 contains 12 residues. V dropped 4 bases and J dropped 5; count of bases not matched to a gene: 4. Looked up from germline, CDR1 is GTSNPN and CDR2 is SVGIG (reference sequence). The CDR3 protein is CAWNPTGYGYTF. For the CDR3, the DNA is TGTGCCTGGAATCCGACAGGGTATGGCTACACCTTC.